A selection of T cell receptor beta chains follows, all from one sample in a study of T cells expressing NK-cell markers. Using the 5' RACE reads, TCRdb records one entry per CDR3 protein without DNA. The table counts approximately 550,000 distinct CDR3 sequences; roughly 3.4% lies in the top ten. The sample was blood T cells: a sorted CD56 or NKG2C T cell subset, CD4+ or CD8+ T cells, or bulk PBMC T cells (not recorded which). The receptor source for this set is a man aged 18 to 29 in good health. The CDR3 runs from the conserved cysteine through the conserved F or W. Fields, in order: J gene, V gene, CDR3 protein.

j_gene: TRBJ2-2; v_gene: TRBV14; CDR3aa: CASSPWPGSTGELFF
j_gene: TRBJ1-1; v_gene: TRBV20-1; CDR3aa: CSAKRGTTNTEAFF
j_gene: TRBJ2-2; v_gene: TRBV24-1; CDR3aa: CATSDLGETNTGELFF
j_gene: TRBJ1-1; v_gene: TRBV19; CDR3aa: CASGTGSGTEAFF
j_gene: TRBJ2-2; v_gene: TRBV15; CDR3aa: CATSRTGGGTGDTTGELFF
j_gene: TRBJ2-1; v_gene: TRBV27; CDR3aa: CASSLIGGTASYEQFF
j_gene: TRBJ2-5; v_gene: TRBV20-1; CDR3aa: CSATPGLAGVGQETQYF
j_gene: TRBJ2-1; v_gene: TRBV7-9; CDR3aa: CASSFFGQGAIDEQFF
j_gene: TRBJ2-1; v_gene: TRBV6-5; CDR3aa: CASRGLEGEQFF
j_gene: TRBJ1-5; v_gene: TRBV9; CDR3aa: CASSVDHRQPQHF
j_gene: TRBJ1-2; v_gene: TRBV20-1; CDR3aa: CSAPGQGNYGYTF
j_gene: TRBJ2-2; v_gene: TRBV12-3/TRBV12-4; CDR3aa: CAGRQGKAGELFF
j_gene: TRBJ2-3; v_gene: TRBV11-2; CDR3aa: CASSQMVSSAGDTQYF
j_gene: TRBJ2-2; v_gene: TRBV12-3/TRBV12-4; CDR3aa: CATGTGGISGELFF
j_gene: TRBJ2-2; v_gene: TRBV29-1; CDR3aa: CSVDHSPGGELFF
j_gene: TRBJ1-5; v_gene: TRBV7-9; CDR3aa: CASSLTGQGSLQHF
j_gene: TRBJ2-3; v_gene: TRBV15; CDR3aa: CATSRDGAGVTDTQYF
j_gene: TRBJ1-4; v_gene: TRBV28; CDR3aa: CASSPPQGAAGKLFF
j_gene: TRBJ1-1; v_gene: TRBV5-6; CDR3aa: CASSTNEMARAFF
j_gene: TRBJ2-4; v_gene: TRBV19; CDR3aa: CASNDVSGLAKNIQYF
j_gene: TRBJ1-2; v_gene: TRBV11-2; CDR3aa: CASSFMGSPGYTF
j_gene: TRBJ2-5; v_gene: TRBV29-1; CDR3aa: CSVRLAGYQETQYF
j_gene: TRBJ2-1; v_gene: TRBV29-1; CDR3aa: CSLSYRDGPYNEQFF
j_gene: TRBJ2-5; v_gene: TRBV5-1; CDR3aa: CASSRNSGSGETQYF
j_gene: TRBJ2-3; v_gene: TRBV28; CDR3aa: CASRIYSGTTDTQYF
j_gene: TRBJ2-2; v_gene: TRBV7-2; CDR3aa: CASSLLGGLHTGELFF
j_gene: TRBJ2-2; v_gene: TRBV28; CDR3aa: CASRRTGTRNTGELFF
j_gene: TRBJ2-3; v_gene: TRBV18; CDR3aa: CASSARDTGADTQYF
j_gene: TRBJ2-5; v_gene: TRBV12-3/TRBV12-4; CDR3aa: CASREQGAQYF
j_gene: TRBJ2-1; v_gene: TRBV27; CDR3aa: CASSDRGRIHEQFF
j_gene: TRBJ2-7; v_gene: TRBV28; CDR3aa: CASNWGAREQYF
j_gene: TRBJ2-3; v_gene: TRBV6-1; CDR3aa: CASTTPGGNPASDTQYF